Here is one T cell receptor beta chain with its context. What it recognizes is unknown. Researchers used template switching to add UMIs featuring a 6-nucleotide sample barcode. TCRdb re-analyzed the 5' RACE reads; it lists each CDR3 protein once, without DNA. Its table records some 150,000 distinct CDR3 sequences. The source of the sample is a study of monozygotic twins with inflammatory bowel disease. This CDR3 region has 17 residues. Per the germline V gene, CDR1 is SEHNR and CDR2 is FQNEAQ (reference sequence). Study-level findings and limits: Diversity of TCRbeta measured by inverse Simpson was lower in IBD patients than in healthy co-twins. The data did not back a single strong IBD-associated clonotype or signal.

Whole blood, unsorted for T cells, was the source of total RNA. The sample comprised blood. The genes are TRBV7-9 and TRBJ1-4; absent DNA, TCRdb's TRBD1 call cannot be checked. The TCR sequence derives from a human donor with ulcerative colitis or Crohn's disease, or a healthy co-twin of an affected twin (not recorded which). CDR3 sequence: CASSSPGQGRTNEKLFF. The entire variable domain, with the rest obtained from reference TRBV7-9 and TRBJ1-4, is as follows: DTGVSQNPRHKITKRGQNVTFRCDPISEHNRLYWYRQTLGQGPEFLTYFQNEAQLEKSRLLSDRFSAERPKGSFSTLEIQRTEQGDSAMYLCASSSPGQGRTNEKLFFGSGTQLSVL.